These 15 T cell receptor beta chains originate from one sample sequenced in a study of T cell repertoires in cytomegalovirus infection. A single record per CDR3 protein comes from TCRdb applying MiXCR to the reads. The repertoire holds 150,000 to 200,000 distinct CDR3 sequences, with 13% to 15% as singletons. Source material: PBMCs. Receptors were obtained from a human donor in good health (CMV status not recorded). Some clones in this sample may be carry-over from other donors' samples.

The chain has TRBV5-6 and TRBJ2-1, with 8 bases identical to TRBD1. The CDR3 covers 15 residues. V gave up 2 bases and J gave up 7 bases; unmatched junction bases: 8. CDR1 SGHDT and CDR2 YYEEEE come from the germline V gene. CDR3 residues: CASSFVGQGSNEQFF. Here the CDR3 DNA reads TGTGCCAGCAGCTTTGTAGGACAGGGAAGTAATGAGCAGTTCTTC.

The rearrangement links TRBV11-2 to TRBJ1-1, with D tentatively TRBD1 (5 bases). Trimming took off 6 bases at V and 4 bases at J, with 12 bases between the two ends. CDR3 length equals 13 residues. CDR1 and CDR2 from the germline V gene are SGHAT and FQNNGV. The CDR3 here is CASRSTQGTEAFF. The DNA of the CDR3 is TGTGCCAGCAGGTCGACTCAGGGCACTGAAGCTTTCTTT.

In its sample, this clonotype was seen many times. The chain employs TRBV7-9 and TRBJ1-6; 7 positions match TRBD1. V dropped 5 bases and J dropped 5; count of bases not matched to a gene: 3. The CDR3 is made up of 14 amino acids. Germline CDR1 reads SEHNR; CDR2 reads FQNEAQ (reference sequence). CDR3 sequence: CASSRDSNNSPLHF. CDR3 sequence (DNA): TGTGCCAGCAGCCGGGACAGCAATAATTCACCCCTCCACTTT.

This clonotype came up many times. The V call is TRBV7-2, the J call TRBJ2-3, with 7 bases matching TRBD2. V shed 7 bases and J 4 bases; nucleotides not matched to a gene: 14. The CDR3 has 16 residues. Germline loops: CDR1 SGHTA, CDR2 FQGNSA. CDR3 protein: CASTLGGLGLSDTQYF. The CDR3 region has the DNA TGTGCCAGCACCCTGGGAGGGCTGGGCCTCTCAGATACGCAGTATTTT.

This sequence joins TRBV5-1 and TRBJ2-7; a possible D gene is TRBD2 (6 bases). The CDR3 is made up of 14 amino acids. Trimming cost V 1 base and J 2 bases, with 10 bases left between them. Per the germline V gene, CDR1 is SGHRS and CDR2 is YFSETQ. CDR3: CASSLSGYAYEQYF. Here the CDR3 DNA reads TGCGCCAGCAGCTTGAGCGGGTATGCCTACGAGCAGTACTTC.

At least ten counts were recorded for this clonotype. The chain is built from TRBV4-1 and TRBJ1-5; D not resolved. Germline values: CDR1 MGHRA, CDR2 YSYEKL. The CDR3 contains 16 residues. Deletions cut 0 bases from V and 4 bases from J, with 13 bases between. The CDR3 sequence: CASSQEVGGFNQPQHF. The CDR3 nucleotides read TGCGCCAGCAGCCAAGAAGTAGGAGGGTTTAATCAGCCCCAGCATTTT.

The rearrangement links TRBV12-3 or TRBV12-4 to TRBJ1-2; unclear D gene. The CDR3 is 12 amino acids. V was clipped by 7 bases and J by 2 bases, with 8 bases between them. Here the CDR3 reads CASTVENYGYTF. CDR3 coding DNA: TGTGCCAGCACCGTGGAGAACTATGGCTACACCTTC.

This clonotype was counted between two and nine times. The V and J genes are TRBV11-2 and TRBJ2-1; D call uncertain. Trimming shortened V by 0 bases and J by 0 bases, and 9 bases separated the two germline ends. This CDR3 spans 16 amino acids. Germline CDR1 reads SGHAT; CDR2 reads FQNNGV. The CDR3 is CASSLDLVGSYNEQFF. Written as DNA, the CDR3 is TGTGCCAGCAGCTTAGATCTTGTGGGCTCCTACAATGAGCAGTTCTTC.

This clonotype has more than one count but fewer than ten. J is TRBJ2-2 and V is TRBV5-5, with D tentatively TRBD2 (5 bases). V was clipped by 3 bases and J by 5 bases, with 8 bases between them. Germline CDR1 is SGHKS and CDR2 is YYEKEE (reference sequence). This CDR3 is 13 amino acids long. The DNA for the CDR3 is TGTGCCAGCAGCTCCGGACTGACCGGGGAGCTGTTTTTT. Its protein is CASSSGLTGELFF.

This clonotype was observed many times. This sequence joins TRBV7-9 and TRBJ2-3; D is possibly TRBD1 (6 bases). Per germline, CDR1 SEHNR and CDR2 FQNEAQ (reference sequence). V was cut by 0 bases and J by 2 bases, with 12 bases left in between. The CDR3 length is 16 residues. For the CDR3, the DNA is TGTGCCAGCAGCTTAGCGGTGACAGGCCACACAGATACGCAGTATTTT. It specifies CASSLAVTGHTDTQYF. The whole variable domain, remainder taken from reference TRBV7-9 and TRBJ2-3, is DTGVSQNPRHKITKRGQNVTFRCDPISEHNRLYWYRQTLGQGPEFLTYFQNEAQLEKSRLLSDRFSAERPKGSFSTLEIQRTEQGDSAMYLCASSLAVTGHTDTQYFGPGTRLTVL.

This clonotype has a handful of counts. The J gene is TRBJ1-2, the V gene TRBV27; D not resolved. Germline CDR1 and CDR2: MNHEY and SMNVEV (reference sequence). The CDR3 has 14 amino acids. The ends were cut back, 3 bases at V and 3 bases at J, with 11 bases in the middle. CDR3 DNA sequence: TGTGCCAGCAGTTTGAAGGCTGCCTACTATGGCTACACCTTC. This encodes CASSLKAAYYGYTF.

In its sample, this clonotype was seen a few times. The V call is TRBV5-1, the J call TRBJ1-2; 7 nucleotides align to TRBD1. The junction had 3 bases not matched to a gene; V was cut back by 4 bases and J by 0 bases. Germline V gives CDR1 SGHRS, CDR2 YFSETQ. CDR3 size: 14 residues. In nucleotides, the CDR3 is TGCGCCAGCAGCCGGGGACAGACTAACTATGGCTACACCTTC. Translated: CASSRGQTNYGYTF.

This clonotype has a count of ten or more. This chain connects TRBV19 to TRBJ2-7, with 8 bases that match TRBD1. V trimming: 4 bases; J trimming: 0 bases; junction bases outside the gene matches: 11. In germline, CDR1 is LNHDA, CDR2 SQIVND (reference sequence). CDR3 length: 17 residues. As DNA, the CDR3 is TGTGCCAGTAGTACCAACCGGGACAGGCGGAACTCCTACGAGCAGTACTTC. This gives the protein CASSTNRDRRNSYEQYF. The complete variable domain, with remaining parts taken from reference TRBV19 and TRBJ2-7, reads DGGITQSPKYLFRKEGQNVTLSCEQNLNHDAMYWYRQDPGQGLRLIYYSQIVNDFQKGDIAEGYSVSREKKESFPLTVTSAQKNPTAFYLCASSTNRDRRNSYEQYFGPGTRLTVT.

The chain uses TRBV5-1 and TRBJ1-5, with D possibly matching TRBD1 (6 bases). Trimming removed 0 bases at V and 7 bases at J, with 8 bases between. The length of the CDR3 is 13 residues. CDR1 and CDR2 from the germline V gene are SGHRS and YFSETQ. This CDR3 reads CASSLEGGQPQHF. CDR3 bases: TGCGCCAGCAGCTTGGAGGGGGGCCAGCCCCAGCATTTT.

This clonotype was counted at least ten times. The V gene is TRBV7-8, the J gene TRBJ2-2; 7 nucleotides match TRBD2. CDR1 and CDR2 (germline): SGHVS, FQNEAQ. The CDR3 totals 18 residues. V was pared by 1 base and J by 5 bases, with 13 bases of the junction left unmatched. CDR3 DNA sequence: TGTGCCAGCAGCTTAGGCTTATCCAGGGAGGGGAAAACCGGGGAGCTGTTTTTT. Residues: CASSLGLSREGKTGELFF.